This T cell receptor beta chain emerged from a study of blood T cell repertoires in COVID-19. Overall study: Both acute and convalescent COVID-19 samples were obtained from the United States, Italy and Spain. From T cells, B-cell-depleted T cells, or PBMCs came the material, which was cDNA or gDNA.

Original analysis: Reference gene primer amplification gave nucleated cell count estimates. The table came from immunoSEQ multiplex PCR; TCRdb's copy has only in-frame clones and leaves some out. That table is the source of V, J and clone size, and D and trimming were worked out from the DNA. The data hold some 220,000 clones, with around 80% observed a single time. CDR3 length: 13 residues. V trimming: 7 bases; J trimming: 3 bases; junction bases outside the gene matches: 3. This clonotype originated in a human donor in a cohort sampled during active COVID-19. The chain uses TRBV12-3 or TRBV12-4 and TRBJ1-3; 7 bases align to TRBD1. Sequences were obtained from peripheral blood. The DNA of the CDR3 is TGTGCCAGCAAACAGGGGAGTGGAAACACCATATATTTT. Translation gives CASKQGSGNTIYF.